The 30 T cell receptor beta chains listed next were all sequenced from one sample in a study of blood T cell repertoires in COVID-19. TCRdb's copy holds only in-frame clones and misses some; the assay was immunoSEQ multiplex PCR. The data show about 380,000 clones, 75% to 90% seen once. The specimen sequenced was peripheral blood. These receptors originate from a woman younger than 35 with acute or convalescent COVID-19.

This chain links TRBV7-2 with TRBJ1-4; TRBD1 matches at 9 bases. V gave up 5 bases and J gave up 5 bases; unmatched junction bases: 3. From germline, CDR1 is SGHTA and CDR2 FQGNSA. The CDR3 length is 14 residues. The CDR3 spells CASSPDRGNEKLFF. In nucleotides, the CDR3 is TGTGCCAGCAGCCCCGACAGGGGGAATGAAAAACTGTTTTTT.

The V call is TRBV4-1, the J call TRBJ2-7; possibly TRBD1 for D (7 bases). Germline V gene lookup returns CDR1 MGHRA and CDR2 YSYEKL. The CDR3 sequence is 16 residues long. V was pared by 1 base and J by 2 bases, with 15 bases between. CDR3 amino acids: CASSQGRGTDAYEQYF. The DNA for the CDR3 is TGCGCCAGCAGCCAAGGCCGGGGGACAGATGCCTACGAGCAGTACTTC.

Here the CDR3 reads CASSPGASSSYEQYF. CDR3 bases: TGTGCCAGCTCACCAGGGGCCTCTAGCTCCTACGAGCAGTACTTC. The chain joins TRBV18 to TRBJ2-7; possibly TRBD1 for D (5 bases). Trimming shortened V by 2 bases and J by 0 bases, and 11 bases separated the two germline ends. There are 15 residues in the CDR3. Germline loops: CDR1 KGHSH, CDR2 LQKENI.

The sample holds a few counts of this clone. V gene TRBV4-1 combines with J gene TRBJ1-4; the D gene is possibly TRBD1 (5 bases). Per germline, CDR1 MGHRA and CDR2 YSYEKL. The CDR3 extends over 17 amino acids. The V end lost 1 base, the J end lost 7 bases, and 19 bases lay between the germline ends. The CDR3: CASSQALWGMVREKLFF. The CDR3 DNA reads TGCGCCAGCAGCCAAGCTTTGTGGGGCATGGTACGTGAAAAACTGTTTTTT.

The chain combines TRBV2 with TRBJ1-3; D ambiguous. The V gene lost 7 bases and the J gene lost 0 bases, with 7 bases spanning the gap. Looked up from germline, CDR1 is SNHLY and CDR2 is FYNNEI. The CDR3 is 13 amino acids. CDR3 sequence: CASTRDSGNTIYF. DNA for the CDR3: TGTGCCAGCACCCGAGACTCTGGAAACACCATATATTTT.

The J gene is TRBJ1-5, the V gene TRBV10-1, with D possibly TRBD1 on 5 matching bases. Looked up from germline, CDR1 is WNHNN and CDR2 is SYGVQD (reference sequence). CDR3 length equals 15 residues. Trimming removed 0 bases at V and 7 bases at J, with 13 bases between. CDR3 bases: TGCGCCAGCAGTGAGTCGACAGATTATGGGCAGCCCCAGCATTTT. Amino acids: CASSESTDYGQPQHF.

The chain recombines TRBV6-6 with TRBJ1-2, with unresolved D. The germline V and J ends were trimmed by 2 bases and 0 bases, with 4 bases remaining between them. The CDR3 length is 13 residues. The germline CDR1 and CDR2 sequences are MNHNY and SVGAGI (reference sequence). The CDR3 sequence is CASSYGANYGYTF. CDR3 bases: TGTGCCAGCAGTTACGGAGCTAACTATGGCTACACCTTC.

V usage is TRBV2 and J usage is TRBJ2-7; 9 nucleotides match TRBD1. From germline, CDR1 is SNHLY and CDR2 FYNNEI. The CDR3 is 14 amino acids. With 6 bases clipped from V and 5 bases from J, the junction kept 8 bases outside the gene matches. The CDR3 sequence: CASRRGQGYDEQYF. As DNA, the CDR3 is TGTGCCAGCAGGAGGGGACAGGGTTACGACGAGCAGTACTTC.

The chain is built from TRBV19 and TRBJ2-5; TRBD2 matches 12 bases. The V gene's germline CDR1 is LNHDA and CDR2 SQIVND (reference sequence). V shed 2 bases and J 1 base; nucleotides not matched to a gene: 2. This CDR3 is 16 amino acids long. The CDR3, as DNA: TGTGCCAGTAGTATACCTAGCGGGAGGGCCCAAGAGACCCAGTACTTC. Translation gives CASSIPSGRAQETQYF.

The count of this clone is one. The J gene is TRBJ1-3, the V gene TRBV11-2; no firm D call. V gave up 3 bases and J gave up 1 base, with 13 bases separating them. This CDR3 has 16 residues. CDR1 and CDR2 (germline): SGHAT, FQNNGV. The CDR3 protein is CASSFLESVSGNTIYF. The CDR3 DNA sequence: TGTGCCAGCAGCTTCTTAGAGAGCGTTTCTGGAAACACCATATATTTT.

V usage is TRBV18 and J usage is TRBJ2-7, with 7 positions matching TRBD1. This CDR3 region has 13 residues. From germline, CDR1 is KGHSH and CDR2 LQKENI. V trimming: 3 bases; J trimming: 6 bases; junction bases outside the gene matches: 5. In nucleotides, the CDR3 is TGTGCCAGCTCACCGCCGACAGGGACCGAGCAGTACTTC. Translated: CASSPPTGTEQYF.

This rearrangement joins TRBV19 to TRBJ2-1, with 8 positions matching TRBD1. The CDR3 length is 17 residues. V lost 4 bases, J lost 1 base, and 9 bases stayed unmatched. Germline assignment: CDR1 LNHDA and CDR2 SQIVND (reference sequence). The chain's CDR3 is CASSRSGGGYSYNEQFF. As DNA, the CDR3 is TGTGCCAGTAGTAGGTCAGGGGGCGGCTATTCCTACAATGAGCAGTTCTTC.

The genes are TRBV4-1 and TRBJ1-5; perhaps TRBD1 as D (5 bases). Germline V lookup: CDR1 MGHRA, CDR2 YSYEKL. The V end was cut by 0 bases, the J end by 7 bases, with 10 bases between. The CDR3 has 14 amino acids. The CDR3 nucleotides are TGCGCCAGCAGCCAAGATAGGACACCGCAGCCCCAGCATTTT. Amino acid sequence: CASSQDRTPQPQHF.

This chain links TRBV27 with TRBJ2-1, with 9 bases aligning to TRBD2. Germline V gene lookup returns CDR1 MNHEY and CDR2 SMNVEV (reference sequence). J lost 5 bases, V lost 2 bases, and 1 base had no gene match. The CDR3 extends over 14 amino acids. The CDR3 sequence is CASSLKREDNEQFF. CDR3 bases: TGTGCCAGCAGTTTAAAGCGGGAGGACAATGAGCAGTTCTTC.

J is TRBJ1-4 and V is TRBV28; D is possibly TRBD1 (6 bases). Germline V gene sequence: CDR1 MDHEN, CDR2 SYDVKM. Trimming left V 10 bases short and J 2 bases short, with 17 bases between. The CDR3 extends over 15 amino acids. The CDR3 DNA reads TGTGCCAACTCCGGGAGGGGGTCTACTAATGAAAAACTGTTTTTT. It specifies CANSGRGSTNEKLFF.

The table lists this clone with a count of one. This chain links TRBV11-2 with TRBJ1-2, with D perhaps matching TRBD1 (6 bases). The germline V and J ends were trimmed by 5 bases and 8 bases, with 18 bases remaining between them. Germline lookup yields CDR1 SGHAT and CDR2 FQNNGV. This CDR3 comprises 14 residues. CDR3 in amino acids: CASSSVRGFGGYTF. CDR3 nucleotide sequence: TGTGCCAGCAGCAGCGTAAGGGGGTTCGGAGGCTACACCTTC.

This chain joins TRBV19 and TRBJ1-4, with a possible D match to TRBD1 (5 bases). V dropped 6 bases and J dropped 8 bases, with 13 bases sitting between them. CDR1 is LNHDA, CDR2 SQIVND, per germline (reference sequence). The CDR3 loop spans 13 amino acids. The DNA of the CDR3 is TGTGCCAGTAGCCGCCCCGGGGGGGAAAAACTGTTTTTT. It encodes CASSRPGGEKLFF.

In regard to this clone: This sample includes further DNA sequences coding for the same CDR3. The CDR3: CASSLRGNEKLFF. In DNA form, the CDR3 reads TGTGCCAGCAGTTTACGGGGGAATGAAAAACTGTTTTTT. The rearrangement uses TRBV12-3 or TRBV12-4 and TRBJ1-4; a weak D match, TRBD1 (5 bases). This CDR3 is 13 amino acids long. V lost 2 bases, J lost 5 bases, and 6 bases lay in between.

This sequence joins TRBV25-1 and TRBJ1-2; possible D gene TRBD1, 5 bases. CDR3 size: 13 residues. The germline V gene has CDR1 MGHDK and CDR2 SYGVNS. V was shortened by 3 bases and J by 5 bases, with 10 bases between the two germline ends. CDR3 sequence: CASSDPWTYGYTF. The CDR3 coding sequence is TGTGCCAGCAGTGACCCGTGGACATATGGCTACACCTTC.

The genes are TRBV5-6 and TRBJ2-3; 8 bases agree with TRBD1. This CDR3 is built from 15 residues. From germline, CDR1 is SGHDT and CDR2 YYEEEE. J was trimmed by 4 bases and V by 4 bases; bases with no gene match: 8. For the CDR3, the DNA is TGTGCCAGCAGCACAGGGGGATGGGGACCAGATACGCAGTATTTT. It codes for CASSTGGWGPDTQYF.

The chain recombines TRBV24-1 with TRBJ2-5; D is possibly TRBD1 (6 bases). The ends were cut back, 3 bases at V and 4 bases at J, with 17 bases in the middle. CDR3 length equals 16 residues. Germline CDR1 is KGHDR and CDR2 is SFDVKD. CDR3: CATSDPLGASPETQYF. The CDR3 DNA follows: TGTGCCACCAGTGATCCCCTGGGGGCCTCTCCAGAGACCCAGTACTTC.

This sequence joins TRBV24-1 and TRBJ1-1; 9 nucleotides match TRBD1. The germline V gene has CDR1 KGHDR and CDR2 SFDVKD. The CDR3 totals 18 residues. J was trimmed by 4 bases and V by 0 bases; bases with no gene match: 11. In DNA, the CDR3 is TGTGCCACCAGTGATTTGCTATTGAGGACAGGGGAAGGCACTGAAGCTTTCTTT. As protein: CATSDLLLRTGEGTEAFF.

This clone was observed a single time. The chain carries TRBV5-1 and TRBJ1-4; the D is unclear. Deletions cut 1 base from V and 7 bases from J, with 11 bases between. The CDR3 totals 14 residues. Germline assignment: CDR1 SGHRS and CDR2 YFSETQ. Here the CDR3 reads CASSLSGVSEKLFF. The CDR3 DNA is TGCGCCAGCAGCTTGTCGGGAGTGTCTGAAAAACTGTTTTTT.

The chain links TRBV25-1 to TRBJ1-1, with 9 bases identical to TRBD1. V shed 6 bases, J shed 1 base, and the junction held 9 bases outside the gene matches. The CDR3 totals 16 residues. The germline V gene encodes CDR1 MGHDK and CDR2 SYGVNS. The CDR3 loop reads CASSRGGQGWNTEAFF. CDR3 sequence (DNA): TGTGCCAGCAGCAGGGGGGGACAGGGATGGAACACTGAAGCTTTCTTT.

For the CDR3, the DNA is TGTGCCAGCAGTTATTCAGGGGATGATGGCTACACCTTC. It yields the protein CASSYSGDDGYTF. The chain recombines TRBV6-5 with TRBJ1-2, with a possible D match to TRBD1 (6 bases). This CDR3 has 13 residues. The germline V and J ends were trimmed by 3 bases and 6 bases, with 11 bases remaining between them. Germline V gene lookup returns CDR1 MNHEY and CDR2 SVGAGI.

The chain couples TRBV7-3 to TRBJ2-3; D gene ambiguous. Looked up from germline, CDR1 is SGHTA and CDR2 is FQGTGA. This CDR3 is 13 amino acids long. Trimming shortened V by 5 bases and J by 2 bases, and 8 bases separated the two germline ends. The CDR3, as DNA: TGTGCCAGCAGCCCTACTATCACAGATACGCAGTATTTT. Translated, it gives CASSPTITDTQYF.

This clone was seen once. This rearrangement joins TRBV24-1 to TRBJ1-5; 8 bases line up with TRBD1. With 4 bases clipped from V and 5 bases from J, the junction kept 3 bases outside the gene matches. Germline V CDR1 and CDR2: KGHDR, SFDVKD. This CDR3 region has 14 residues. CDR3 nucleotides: TGTGCCACCAGTGACAGGGGGCTCGATCAGCCCCAGCATTTT. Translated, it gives CATSDRGLDQPQHF.

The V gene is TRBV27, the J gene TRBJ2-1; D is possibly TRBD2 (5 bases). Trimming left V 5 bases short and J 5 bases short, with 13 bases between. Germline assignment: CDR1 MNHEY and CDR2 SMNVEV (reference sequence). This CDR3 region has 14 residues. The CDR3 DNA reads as TGTGCCAGCAGTGCCTTAGGGAGCCACAATGAGCAGTTCTTC. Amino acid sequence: CASSALGSHNEQFF.

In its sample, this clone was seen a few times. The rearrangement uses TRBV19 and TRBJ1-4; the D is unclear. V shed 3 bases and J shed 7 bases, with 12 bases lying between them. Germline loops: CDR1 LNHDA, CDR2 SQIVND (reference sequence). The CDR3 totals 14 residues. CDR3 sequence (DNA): TGTGCCAGTAGTATTGGGGTCGGGAGTGAAAAACTGTTTTTT. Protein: CASSIGVGSEKLFF.

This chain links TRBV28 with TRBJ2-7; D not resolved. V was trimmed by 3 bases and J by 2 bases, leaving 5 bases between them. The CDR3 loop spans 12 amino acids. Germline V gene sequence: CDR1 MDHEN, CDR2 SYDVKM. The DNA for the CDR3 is TGTGCCAGCAGTTTCCAGACCTACGAGCAGTACTTC. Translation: CASSFQTYEQYF.